The T cell receptor beta chain described here comes from a study of blood T cells in healthy people across ages. A sample-barcoded 5' primer and a J-beta primer mix were used in a second PCR of about 7 to 12 cycles. TCRdb processed the 5' RACE reads anew with MiXCR; each CDR3 protein has one entry. The table lists about 570,000 distinct CDR3 sequences, approximately 27% of them singletons, with 15% to 20% in the top ten. Study outcomes and limitations: Naive T cell percentage strongly correlated with TCR beta diversity.

V was clipped by 6 bases and J by 3 bases, with 9 bases between them. Germline-derived CDR1 and CDR2 are LGHDT and YNNKEL (reference sequence). CDR3 length: 13 amino acids. In its sample, this clonotype was seen a few times. Its antigen is unknown. The TCR originated in a woman in her 70s in good health. The chain combines TRBV3-1 with TRBJ1-5; D is uncertain. Sample: blood. Here the CDR3 DNA reads TGTGCCAGCAGTAACGTCCCCAATCAGCCCCAGCATTTT. Translation: CASSNVPNQPQHF.